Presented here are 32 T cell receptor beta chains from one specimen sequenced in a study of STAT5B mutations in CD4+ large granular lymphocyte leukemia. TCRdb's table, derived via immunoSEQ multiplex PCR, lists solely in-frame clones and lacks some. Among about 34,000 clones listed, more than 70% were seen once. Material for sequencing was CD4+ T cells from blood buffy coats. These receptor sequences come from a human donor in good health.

This CDR3 is CASSEPWGPSPLHF. In DNA form, the CDR3 reads TGTGCCAGCAGTGAACCTTGGGGACCTTCACCCCTCCACTTT. The chain links TRBV2 to TRBJ1-6; perhaps TRBD1 as D (5 bases). The germline V and J ends were trimmed by 2 bases and 9 bases, with 11 bases remaining between them. The CDR3 runs 14 residues. Germline CDR1 reads SNHLY; CDR2 reads FYNNEI.

In DNA, the CDR3 is TGTGCCAGCTGGGCGCGGGAGGGGAATGAGCAGTTCTTC. It specifies CASWAREGNEQFF. J is TRBJ2-1 and V is TRBV10-3, with 9 bases matching TRBD2. The ends lost 10 bases at V and 7 bases at J; junction bases unmatched: 8. The CDR3 totals 13 residues. The germline V gene has CDR1 ENHRY and CDR2 SYGVKD.

The CDR3 DNA sequence: TGTGCCAGAAGCCAACCCCCCAAGCCGGGACAGGGTGTAATCGGCTACGAGCAGTACTTC. This gives the protein CARSQPPKPGQGVIGYEQYF. The chain joins TRBV5-3 to TRBJ2-7; 9 bases agree with TRBD1. TRBV5-3 is an ORF for which the function is uncertain. Losses at the gene ends were 4 bases for V and 3 bases for J; bases not matched to a gene: 23. The CDR3 runs to 20 residues.

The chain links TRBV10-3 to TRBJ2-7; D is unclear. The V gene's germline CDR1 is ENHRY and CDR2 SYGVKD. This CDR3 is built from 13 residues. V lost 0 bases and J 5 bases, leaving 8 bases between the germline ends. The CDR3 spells CAISESFKNEQYF. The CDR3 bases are TGTGCCATCAGTGAGTCGTTTAAGAACGAGCAGTACTTC.

CDR3 DNA sequence: TGCGCCAGCAGACTGAGCGGCGAGCAGTACTTC. Protein sequence: CASRLSGEQYF. V is TRBV5-1 and J is TRBJ2-7, with D possibly being TRBD2 (5 bases). Per the germline V gene, CDR1 is SGHRS and CDR2 is YFSETQ. The V and J ends lost 5 bases and 6 bases respectively, with 9 bases between them. The CDR3 runs 11 residues.

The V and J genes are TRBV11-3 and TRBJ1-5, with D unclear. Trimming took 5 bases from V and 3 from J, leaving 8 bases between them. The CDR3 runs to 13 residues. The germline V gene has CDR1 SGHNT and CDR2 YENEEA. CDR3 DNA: TGTGCCAGCAGCCCCGGGGACAATCAGCCCCAGCATTTT. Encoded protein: CASSPGDNQPQHF. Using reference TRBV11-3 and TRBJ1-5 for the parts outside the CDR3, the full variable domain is EAGVVQSPRYKIIEKKQPVAFWCNPISGHNTLYWYLQNLGQGPELLIRYENEEAVDDSQLPKDRFSAERLKGVDSTLKIQPAELGDSAVYLCASSPGDNQPQHFGDGTRLSIL.

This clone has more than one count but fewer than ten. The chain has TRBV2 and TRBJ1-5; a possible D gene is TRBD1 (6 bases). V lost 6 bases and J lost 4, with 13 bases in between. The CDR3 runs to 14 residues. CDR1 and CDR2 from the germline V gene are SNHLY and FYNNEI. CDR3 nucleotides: TGTGCCAGCAGCACAGGGTTGTCGAATCAGCCCCAGCATTTT. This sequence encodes CASSTGLSNQPQHF.

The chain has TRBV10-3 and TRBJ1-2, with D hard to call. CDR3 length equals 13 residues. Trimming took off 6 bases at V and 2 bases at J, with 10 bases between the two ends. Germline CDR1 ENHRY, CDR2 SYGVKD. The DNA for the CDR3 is TGTGCCATCAGCGTAGATTTCAACTATGGCTACACCTTC. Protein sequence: CAISVDFNYGYTF.

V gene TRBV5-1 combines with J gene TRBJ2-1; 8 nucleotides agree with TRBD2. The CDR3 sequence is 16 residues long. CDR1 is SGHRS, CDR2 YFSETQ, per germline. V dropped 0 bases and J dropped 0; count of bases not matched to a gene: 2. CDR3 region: CASSLGLASSYNEQFF. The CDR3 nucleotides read TGCGCCAGCAGCTTGGGACTAGCGAGCTCCTACAATGAGCAGTTCTTC.

The CDR3 reads CASSYYRGQSMNTEAFF. Here the CDR3 DNA reads TGTGCCAGCAGCTATTACAGGGGGCAGAGCATGAACACTGAAGCTTTCTTT. The rearrangement joins TRBV11-1 to TRBJ1-1, with TRBD1 matching 9 bases. Germline loops: CDR1 SGHAT, CDR2 FQDESV (reference sequence). This CDR3 region has 17 residues. J was trimmed by 0 bases and V by 4 bases; bases with no gene match: 9.

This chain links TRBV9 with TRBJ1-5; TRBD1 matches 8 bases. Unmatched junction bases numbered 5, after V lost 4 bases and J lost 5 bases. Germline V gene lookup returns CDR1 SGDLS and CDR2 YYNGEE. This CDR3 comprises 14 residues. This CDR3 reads CASSRQGSDQPQHF. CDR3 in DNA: TGTGCCAGCAGCCGACAGGGGTCGGATCAGCCCCAGCATTTT.

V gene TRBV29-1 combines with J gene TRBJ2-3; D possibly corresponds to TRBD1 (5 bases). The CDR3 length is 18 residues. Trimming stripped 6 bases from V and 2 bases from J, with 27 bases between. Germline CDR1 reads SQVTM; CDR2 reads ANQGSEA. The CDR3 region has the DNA TGCAGCGTCCGCGGCATCCACAGGCGACACGATACCACAGATACGCAGTATTTT. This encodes CSVRGIHRRHDTTDTQYF.

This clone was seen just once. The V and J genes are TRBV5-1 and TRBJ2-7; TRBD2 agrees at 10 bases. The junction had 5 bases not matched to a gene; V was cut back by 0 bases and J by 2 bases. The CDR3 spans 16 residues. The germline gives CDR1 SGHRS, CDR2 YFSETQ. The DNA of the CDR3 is TGCGCCAGCAGCTTGGCTCCTAGCGGGAGTCCCTACGAGCAGTACTTC. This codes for CASSLAPSGSPYEQYF.

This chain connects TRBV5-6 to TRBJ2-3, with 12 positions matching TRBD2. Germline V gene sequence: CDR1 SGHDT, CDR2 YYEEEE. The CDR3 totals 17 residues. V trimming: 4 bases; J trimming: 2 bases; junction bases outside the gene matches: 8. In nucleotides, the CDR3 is TGTGCCAGCAGCCGCCGAACTAGCGGGGGGCACACAGATACGCAGTATTTT. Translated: CASSRRTSGGHTDTQYF.

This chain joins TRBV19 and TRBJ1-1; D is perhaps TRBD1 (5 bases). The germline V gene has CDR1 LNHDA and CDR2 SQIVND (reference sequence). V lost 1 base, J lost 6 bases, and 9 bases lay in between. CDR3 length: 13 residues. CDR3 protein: CASSIVVTAEAFF. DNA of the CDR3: TGTGCCAGTAGTATAGTCGTGACAGCTGAAGCTTTCTTT.

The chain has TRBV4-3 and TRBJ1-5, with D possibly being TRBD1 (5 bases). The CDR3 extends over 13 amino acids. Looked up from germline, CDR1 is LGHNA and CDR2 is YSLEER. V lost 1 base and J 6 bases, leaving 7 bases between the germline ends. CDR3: CASSQGRGQPQHF. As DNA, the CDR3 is TGCGCCAGCAGCCAAGGGAGGGGTCAGCCCCAGCATTTT.

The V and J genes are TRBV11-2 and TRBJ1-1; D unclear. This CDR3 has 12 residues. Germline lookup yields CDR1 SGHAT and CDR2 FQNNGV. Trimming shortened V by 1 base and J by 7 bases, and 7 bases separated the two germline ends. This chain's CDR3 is CASSLVVSEAFF. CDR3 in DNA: TGTGCCAGCAGCTTAGTAGTAAGTGAAGCTTTCTTT. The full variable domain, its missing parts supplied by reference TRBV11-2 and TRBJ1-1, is EAGVAQSPRYKIIEKRQSVAFWCNPISGHATLYWYQQILGQGPKLLIQFQNNGVVDDSQLPKDRFSAERLKGVDSTLKIQPAKLEDSAVYLCASSLVVSEAFFGQGTRLTVV.

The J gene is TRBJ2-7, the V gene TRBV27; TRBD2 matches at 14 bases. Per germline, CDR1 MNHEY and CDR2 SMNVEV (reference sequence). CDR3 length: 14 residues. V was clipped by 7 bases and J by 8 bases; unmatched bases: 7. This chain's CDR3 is CASMGLAGEFQQYF. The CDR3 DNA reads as TGTGCCAGCATGGGACTAGCGGGAGAGTTTCAGCAGTACTTC.

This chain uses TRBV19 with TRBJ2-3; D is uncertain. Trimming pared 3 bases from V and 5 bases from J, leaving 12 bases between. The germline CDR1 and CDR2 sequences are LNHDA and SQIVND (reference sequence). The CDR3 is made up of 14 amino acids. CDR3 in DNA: TGTGCCAGTAGTATCTTAACCAAGGAAGATACGCAGTATTTT. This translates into CASSILTKEDTQYF.

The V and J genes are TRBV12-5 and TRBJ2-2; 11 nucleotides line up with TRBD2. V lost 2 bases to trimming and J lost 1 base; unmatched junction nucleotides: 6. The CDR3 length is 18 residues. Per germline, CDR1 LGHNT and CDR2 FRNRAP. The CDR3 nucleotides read TGTGCTAGTGGTTTGCTATGGACTAGCGGGTTGAACACCGGGGAGCTGTTTTTT. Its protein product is CASGLLWTSGLNTGELFF.

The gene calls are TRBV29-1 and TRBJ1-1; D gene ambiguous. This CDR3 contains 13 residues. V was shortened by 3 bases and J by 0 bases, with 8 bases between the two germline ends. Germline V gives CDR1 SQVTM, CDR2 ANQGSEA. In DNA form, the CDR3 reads TGCAGCGTTGAGGTAGAGGTGAACACTGAAGCTTTCTTT. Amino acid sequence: CSVEVEVNTEAFF.

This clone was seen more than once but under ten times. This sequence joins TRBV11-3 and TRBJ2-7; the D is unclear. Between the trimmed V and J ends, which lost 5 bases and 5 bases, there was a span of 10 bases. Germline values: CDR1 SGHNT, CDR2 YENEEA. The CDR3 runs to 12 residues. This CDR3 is CASSPSWNEQYF. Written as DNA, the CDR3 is TGTGCCAGCAGCCCCAGTTGGAACGAGCAGTACTTC.

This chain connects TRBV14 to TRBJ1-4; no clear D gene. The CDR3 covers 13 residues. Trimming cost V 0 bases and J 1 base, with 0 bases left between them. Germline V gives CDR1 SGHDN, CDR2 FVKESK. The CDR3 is CASSQETNEKLFF. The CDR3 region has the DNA TGTGCCAGCAGCCAAGAAACTAATGAAAAACTGTTTTTT.

The DNA for the CDR3 is TGTGCCAGCAGCTTCCGACAGCGGGACGGCTACACCTTC. Translating gives CASSFRQRDGYTF. This chain joins TRBV5-6 and TRBJ1-2; TRBD1 might be the D (5 bases). Looked up from germline, CDR1 is SGHDT and CDR2 is YYEEEE. CDR3 size: 13 residues. Deletions cut 2 bases from V and 8 bases from J, with 13 bases between. The variable domain in full, completed from reference TRBV5-6 and TRBJ1-2, reads DAGVTQSPTHLIKTRGQQVTLRCSPKSGHDTVSWYQQALGQGPQFIFQYYEEEERQRGNFPDRFSGHQFPNYSSELNVNALLLGDSALYLCASSFRQRDGYTFGSGTRLTVV.

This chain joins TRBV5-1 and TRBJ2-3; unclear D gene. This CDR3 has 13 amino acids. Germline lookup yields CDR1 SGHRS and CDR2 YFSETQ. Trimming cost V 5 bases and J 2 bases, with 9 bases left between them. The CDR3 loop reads CASRLLVTDTQYF. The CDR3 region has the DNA TGCGCCAGCAGGTTACTTGTCACAGATACGCAGTATTTT. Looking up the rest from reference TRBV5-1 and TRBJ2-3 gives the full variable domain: KAGVTQTPRYLIKTRGQQVTLSCSPISGHRSVSWYQQTPGQGLQFLFEYFSETQRNKGNFPGRFSGRQFSNSRSEMNVSTLELGDSALYLCASRLLVTDTQYFGPGTRLTVL.

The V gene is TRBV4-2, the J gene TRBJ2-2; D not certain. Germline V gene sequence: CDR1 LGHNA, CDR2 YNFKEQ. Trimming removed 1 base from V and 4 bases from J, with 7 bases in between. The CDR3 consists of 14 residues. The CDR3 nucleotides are TGTGCCAGCAGCCAAGCCAAAGGCACCGGGGAGCTGTTTTTT. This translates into CASSQAKGTGELFF.

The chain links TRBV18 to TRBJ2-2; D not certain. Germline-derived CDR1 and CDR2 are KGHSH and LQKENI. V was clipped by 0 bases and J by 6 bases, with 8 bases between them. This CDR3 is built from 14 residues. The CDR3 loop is CASSPPAQSGELFF. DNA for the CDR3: TGTGCCAGCTCACCACCGGCCCAGTCCGGGGAGCTGTTTTTT.

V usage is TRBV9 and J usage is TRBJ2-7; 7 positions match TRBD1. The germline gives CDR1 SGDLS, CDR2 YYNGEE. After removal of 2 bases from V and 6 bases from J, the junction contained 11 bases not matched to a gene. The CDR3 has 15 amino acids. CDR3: CASSVTGTEASEQYF. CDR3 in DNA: TGTGCCAGCAGCGTCACCGGGACAGAGGCCAGCGAGCAGTACTTC.

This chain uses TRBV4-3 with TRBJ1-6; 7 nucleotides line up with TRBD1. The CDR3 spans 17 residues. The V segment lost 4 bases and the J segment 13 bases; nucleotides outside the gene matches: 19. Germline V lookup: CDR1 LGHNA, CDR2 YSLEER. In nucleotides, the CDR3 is TGCGCCAGCAGCCCATTACAGACAGGGTCCGCTTCAGGCCCCCTCCACTTT. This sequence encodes CASSPLQTGSASGPLHF.

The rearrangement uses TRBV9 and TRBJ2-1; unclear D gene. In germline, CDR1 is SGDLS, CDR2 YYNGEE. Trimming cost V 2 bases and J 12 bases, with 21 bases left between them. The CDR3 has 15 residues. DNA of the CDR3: TGTGCCAGCAGCGTGTTTGAAGGTCCCTTTGTCGGGCAGTTCTTC. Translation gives CASSVFEGPFVGQFF. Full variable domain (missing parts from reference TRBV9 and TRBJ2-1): DSGVTQTPKHLITATGQRVTLRCSPRSGDLSVYWYQQSLDQGLQFLIQYYNGEERAKGNILERFSAQQFPDLHSELNLSSLELGDSALYFCASSVFEGPFVGQFFGPGTRLTVL.

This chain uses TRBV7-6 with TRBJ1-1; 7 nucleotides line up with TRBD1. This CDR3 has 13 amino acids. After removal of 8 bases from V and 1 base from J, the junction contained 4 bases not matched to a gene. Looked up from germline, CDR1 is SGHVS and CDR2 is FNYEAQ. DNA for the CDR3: TGTGCCAGCCAAGGACAGGCGAACACTGAAGCTTTCTTT. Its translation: CASQGQANTEAFF.

CDR3 residues: CATSLGRPQAFF. The CDR3 DNA sequence: TGTGCCACCTCCTTAGGGCGTCCACAAGCTTTCTTT. The rearrangement links TRBV28 to TRBJ1-1, with no clear D. CDR1 is MDHEN, CDR2 SYDVKM, per germline. The CDR3 spans 12 residues. The V end lost 10 bases, the J end lost 9 bases, and 18 bases lay between the germline ends.